A selection of T cell receptor beta chains follows, all from one sample in a study of blood T cell repertoires in COVID-19. Profiling relied on immunoSEQ multiplex PCR, and the TCRdb table lists in-frame clones only, not all of them. The sample carries around 250,000 clones, under 95% recorded once. The material sequenced was PBMCs or T cells enriched from blood (not recorded which). Every receptor here comes from a man aged 40-49 years who had been exposed to COVID-19. Both conserved end residues are part of each CDR3. The order of the fields is J gene, D gene, clone size, V gene, CDR3 protein, CDR3 DNA. A D gene is named only where the DNA matches it firmly. Clone size is stated in some rows and not others, as once, few, many or a class when expanded.

TRBJ2-7 TRBD1 NA TRBV11-2 CASSGRRDSSYEQYF TGTGCCAGCAGCGGCCGCCGGGACAGTTCCTACGAGCAGTACTTC
TRBJ2-7 TRBD2 once TRBV12-5 CATGLAGAYEQYF TGTGCTACCGGACTAGCGGGGGCCTACGAGCAGTACTTC
TRBJ2-4 TRBD2 NA TRBV4-1 CASSPGGGRAPLAKNIQYF TGCGCCAGCAGCCCTGGTGGAGGGAGGGCGCCTCTCGCCAAAAACATTCAGTACTTC
TRBJ2-7 NA few TRBV2 CASSRRGEQYF TGTGCCAGCAGTCGCAGGGGCGAGCAGTACTTC
TRBJ1-2 NA NA TRBV30 CACFPPGFYGYTF TGTGCCTGTTTTCCACCGGGATTCTATGGCTACACCTTC
TRBJ2-7 TRBD2 NA TRBV5-1 CASSLEPSGSYEQYF TGCGCCAGCAGCTTGGAGCCTAGCGGGAGTTACGAGCAGTACTTC
TRBJ1-1 TRBD1 NA TRBV4-1 CASSQDLGRGAPEAFF TGCGCCAGCAGCCAAGATCTTGGCAGGGGGGCTCCTGAAGCTTTCTTT
TRBJ1-5 TRBD1 NA TRBV4-1 CASSKTGGNQPQHF TGCGCCAGCAGCAAGACAGGGGGCAATCAGCCCCAGCATTTT
TRBJ2-7 NA NA TRBV5-3 CARSPRGGAGEQYF TGTGCCAGAAGCCCGCGAGGGGGGGCTGGCGAGCAGTACTTC
TRBJ2-7 TRBD2 NA TRBV15 CATSREGLAVYEQYF TGTGCCACCAGCAGGGAGGGACTAGCGGTATACGAGCAGTACTTC
TRBJ2-3 TRBD1 NA TRBV5-1 CASQTGDGTDTQYF TGCGCCAGCCAGACAGGGGACGGCACAGATACGCAGTATTTT
TRBJ2-3 NA NA TRBV7-9 CASSRFKTGTDTQYF TGTGCCAGCAGCCGCTTTAAGACAGGCACAGATACGCAGTATTTT
TRBJ1-1 TRBD1 NA TRBV4-1 CASRNRGRTEAFF TGCGCCAGCAGAAACAGGGGGCGAACTGAAGCTTTCTTT
TRBJ2-1 NA NA TRBV27 CASSQDSTYNEQFF TGTGCCAGCAGTCAGGACAGTACTTACAATGAGCAGTTCTTC
TRBJ2-1 TRBD2 NA TRBV9 CASSVIPAGGNYNEQFF TGTGCCAGCAGCGTAATTCCAGCGGGAGGAAACTACAATGAGCAGTTCTTC
TRBJ2-2 NA NA TRBV6-5 CASSYSGRGTGELFF TGTGCCAGCAGTTACTCGGGGAGGGGGACCGGGGAGCTGTTTTTT
TRBJ2-7 TRBD2 NA TRBV6-2/TRBV6-3 CASSYSGGRARSSEQYF TGTGCCAGCAGTTACTCGGGCGGGAGGGCCAGATCTTCCGAGCAGTACTTC
TRBJ2-3 TRBD2 NA TRBV30 CAWSNLLAGTRTDTQYF TGTGCCTGGAGTAACTTGCTAGCGGGAACTCGCACAGATACGCAGTATTTT
TRBJ2-7 TRBD1 NA TRBV7-9 CASSHDRGPNEQYF TGTGCCAGCAGCCACGACAGGGGCCCTAACGAGCAGTACTTC
TRBJ1-1 TRBD1 NA TRBV18 CASSPVIKTGKEAFF TGTGCCAGCTCACCCGTAATAAAGACAGGGAAGGAAGCTTTCTTT
TRBJ2-5 NA NA TRBV6-6 CASSYRRNQETQYF TGTGCCAGCAGTTACCGGCGGAACCAAGAGACCCAGTACTTC
TRBJ1-1 TRBD1 NA TRBV7-9 CASSTGQMNTEAFF TGTGCCAGCAGCACGGGACAGATGAACACTGAAGCTTTCTTT
TRBJ1-2 NA NA TRBV9 CASSVGDTSSIRDYGYTF TGTGCCAGCAGCGTAGGAGACACCTCCTCCATAAGAGACTATGGCTACACCTTC
TRBJ1-6 NA NA TRBV28 CASRLQGPLHF TGTGCCAGCAGATTACAGGGACCCCTCCACTTT
TRBJ2-7 NA NA TRBV2 CASSVEFGSTYEQYF TGTGCCAGCAGTGTTGAGTTCGGGTCCACCTACGAGCAGTACTTC
TRBJ1-2 NA NA TRBV5-5 CASSQTGTFYGYTF TGTGCCAGCAGCCAGACCGGGACATTTTATGGCTACACCTTC
TRBJ1-1 NA NA TRBV18 CASSLTELTEAFF TGTGCCAGCTCACTGACGGAGCTTACTGAAGCTTTCTTT
TRBJ2-3 TRBD2 NA TRBV11-1 CASSYSGTSTDTQYF TGTGCCAGCAGCTATAGCGGGACTAGCACAGATACGCAGTATTTT
TRBJ2-7 NA NA TRBV18 CASSPPSGGGYEQYF TGTGCCAGCTCACCACCGTCAGGGGGAGGCTACGAGCAGTACTTC
TRBJ1-3 NA NA TRBV28 CASSSGVAGNTIYF TGTGCCAGCAGTTCGGGGGTGGCTGGAAACACCATATATTTT
TRBJ2-1 NA NA TRBV14 CASSHPGLHPWSYNEQFF TGTGCCAGCAGCCATCCGGGACTCCACCCATGGTCCTACAATGAGCAGTTCTTC
TRBJ2-7 NA NA TRBV19 CASSGELGLSSYEQYF TGTGCCAGTAGTGGCGAACTAGGTCTCTCCTCTTACGAGCAGTACTTC
TRBJ2-3 TRBD2 NA TRBV5-5 CASIRSGRSGPDTQYF TGTGCCAGCATCCGTAGCGGGAGGTCTGGCCCAGATACGCAGTATTTT
TRBJ2-3 TRBD1 NA TRBV6-6 CASSYGQGAGDTQYF TGTGCCAGCAGTTACGGACAGGGGGCTGGAGATACGCAGTATTTT
TRBJ2-1 TRBD2 NA TRBV28 CASAGLAGINEQFF TGTGCCAGCGCGGGACTAGCGGGAATAAATGAGCAGTTCTTC
TRBJ2-3 NA few TRBV7-9 CASRWALDTDTQYF TGTGCCAGCAGATGGGCGCTGGACACAGATACGCAGTATTTT
TRBJ1-6 TRBD1 NA TRBV5-4 CASSLAWDRGNSPLHF TGTGCCAGCAGCTTGGCCTGGGACAGGGGGAATTCACCCCTCCACTTT
TRBJ2-1 NA NA TRBV20-1 CSVVYNEQFF TGCAGTGTCGTTTACAATGAGCAGTTCTTC
TRBJ1-1 NA NA TRBV4-1 CASSQDLTGHTEAFF TGCGCCAGCAGCCAAGATCTTACAGGGCACACTGAAGCTTTCTTT
TRBJ1-3 NA NA TRBV5-1 CASSLRGSGNTIYF TGCGCCAGCAGCTTAAGGGGCTCTGGAAACACCATATATTTT
TRBJ2-7 TRBD2 NA TRBV12-5 CASGLGTSGRHEQYF TGTGCTAGTGGTTTGGGGACTAGCGGGAGGCACGAGCAGTACTTC
TRBJ2-3 NA NA TRBV7-6 CASSLVIESTDTQYF TGTGCCAGCAGCCTGGTTATCGAGAGCACAGATACGCAGTATTTT
TRBJ1-1 NA NA TRBV6-5 CASSYSKAGGRSEAFF TGTGCCAGCAGTTACTCGAAGGCCGGGGGGCGGAGTGAAGCTTTCTTT
TRBJ2-6 NA NA TRBV19 CASTPQGLGANVLTF TGTGCCAGTACCCCACAGGGCTTGGGGGCCAACGTCCTGACTTTC
TRBJ2-1 TRBD2 NA TRBV5-6 CASSLSYSGKYIWQFF TGTGCCAGCAGCTTAAGTTACAGCGGGAAGTATATCTGGCAGTTCTTC
TRBJ1-2 NA once TRBV28 CASSSEGLPSGYGYTF TGTGCCAGCAGTTCGGAGGGACTACCTTCGGGCTATGGCTACACCTTC
TRBJ2-7 TRBD1 NA TRBV10-2 CASKEDRGISYEQYF TGCGCCAGCAAGGAGGACAGGGGAATCTCATACGAGCAGTACTTC